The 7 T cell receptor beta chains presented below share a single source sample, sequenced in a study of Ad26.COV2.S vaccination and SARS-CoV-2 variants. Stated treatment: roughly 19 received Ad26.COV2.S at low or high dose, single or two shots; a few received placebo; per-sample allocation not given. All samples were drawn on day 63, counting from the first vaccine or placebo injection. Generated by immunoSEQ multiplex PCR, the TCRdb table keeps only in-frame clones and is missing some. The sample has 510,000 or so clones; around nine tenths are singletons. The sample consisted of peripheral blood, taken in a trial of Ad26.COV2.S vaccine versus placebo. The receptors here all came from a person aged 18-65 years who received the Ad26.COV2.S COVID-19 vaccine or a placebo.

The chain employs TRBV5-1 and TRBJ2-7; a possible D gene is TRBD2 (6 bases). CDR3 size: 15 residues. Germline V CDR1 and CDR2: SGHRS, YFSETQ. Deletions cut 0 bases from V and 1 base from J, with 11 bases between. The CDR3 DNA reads TGCGCCAGCAGCTTGGGTTCGGGAGCGTCCTACGAGCAGTACTTC. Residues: CASSLGSGASYEQYF.

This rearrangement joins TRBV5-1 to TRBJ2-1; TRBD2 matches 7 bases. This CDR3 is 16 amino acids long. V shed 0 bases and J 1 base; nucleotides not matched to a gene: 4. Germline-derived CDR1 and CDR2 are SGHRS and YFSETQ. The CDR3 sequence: CASSLGLAASYNEQFF. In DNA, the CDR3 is TGCGCCAGCAGCTTGGGACTAGCTGCGTCCTACAATGAGCAGTTCTTC.

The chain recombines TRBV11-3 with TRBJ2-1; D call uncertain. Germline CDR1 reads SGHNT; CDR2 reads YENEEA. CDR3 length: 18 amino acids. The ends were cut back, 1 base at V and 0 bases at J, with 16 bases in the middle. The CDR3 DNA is TGTGCCAGCAGCTTAGCCCAAGCGTTCACCCGCTCCTACAATGAGCAGTTCTTC. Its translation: CASSLAQAFTRSYNEQFF.

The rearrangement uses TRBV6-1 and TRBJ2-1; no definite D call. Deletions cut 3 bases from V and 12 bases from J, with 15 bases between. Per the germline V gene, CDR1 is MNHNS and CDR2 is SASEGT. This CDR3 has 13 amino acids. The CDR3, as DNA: TGTGCCAGCAGTGAGAATTCGGGTCTTAGGCAGTTCTTC. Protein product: CASSENSGLRQFF.

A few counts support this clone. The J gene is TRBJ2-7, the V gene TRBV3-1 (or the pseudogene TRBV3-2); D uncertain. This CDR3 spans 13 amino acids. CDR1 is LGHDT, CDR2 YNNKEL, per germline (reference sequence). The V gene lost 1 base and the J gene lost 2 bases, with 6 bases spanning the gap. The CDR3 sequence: CASSQVLTYEQYF. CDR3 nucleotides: TGTGCCAGCAGCCAAGTGCTAACCTACGAGCAGTACTTC.

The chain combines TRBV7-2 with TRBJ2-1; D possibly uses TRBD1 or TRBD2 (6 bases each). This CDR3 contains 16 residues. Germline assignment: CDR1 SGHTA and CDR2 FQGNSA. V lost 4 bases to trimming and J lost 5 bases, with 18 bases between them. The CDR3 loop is CASSSQRGVLNNEQFF. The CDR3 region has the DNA TGTGCCAGCAGCTCTCAGAGGGGGGTTCTTAACAATGAGCAGTTCTTC.

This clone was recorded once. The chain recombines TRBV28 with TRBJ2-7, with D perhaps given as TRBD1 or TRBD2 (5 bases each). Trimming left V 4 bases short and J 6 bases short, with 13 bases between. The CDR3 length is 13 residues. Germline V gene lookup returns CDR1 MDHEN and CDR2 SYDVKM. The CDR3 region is CASSYLRGSEQYF. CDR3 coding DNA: TGTGCCAGCAGTTACCTCCGGGGCTCCGAGCAGTACTTC.